The T cell receptor (beta chain) under discussion was sequenced for a study of read filtering for tumor transcriptome and immune sequencing. The CDR3 is 14 amino acids. Trimming took 4 bases from V and 6 from J; bases not matched to a gene: 3. CDR1 and CDR2 from the germline V gene are ENHRY and SYGVKD. The library was built from about 400 ng RNA with molecular barcoded adaptors for alpha/delta and beta/gamma chains. TCRdb called the reads again in MiXCR, with one record for every CDR3 protein. Of approximately 150,000 distinct CDR3 sequences in the sample, under 15% were seen once. At least ten counts were recorded for this clonotype. Its antigen is unknown. Study-level results: Approximately 80% of IR-seq clonotypes had one read, totaling around 3.5% of reads; RNA-seq: roughly 76% and 46%. Compared with RNA-seq, IR-seq gave much higher clonotype depth and reliability.

The sample comprised a population of CD138-negative cells sorted from bone marrow. This chain links TRBV10-3 with TRBJ2-3; 11 bases match TRBD1. The receptor comes from a donor aged 40 or older with multiple myeloma. CDR3 in DNA: TGTGCCATCAGTGGGGACAGGGGGTCGGATACGCAGTATTTT. Residues: CAISGDRGSDTQYF.